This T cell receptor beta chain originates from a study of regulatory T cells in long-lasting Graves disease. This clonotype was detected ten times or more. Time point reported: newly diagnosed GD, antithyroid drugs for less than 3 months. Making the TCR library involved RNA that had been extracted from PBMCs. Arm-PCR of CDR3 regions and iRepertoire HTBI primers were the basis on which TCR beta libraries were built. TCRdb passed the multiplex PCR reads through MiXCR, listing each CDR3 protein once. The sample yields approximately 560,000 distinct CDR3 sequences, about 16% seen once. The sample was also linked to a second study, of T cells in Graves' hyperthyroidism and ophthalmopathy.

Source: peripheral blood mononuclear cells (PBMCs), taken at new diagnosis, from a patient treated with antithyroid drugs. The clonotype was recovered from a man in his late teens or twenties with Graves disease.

The CDR3 region has the DNA TGTGCCAGCGGGGGAAGGACAGAGGGGGACTATGGCTACACCTTC. Translation: CASGGRTEGDYGYTF. The chain carries TRBV2 and TRBJ1-2; D is possibly TRBD1 (6 bases). This CDR3 comprises 15 residues. Germline CDR1 SNHLY, CDR2 FYNNEI. V shed 8 bases and J shed 3 bases, with 19 bases lying between them.